Only one count was recorded for the clone carrying this TCR beta chain. What it recognizes is unknown. Autoimmune disease history or systemic immunosuppression was exclusionary. The study sampled blood at baseline, cycle 4 day 1, and cycle 7 day 1. This record comes from a study of OX40 agonist ivuxolimab in advanced cancers. Profiled with immunoSEQ multiplex PCR; TCRdb holds only in-frame clones, not every one. Of some 60,000 clones in the sample, roughly 86% were seen once. Study observations and caveats: Both blood CD4+ and CD8+ T cells showed clonal growth by week 6 at 0.1 to 3.0 mg/kg.

The length of the CDR3 is 15 residues. Per the germline V gene, CDR1 is MNHEY and CDR2 is SVGAGI. V was pared by 5 bases and J by 10 bases, with 20 bases between. The receptor was isolated from an adult with an advanced solid tumor such as melanoma, head and neck, liver or kidney cancer. The sample in question was CD4+ or CD8+ T cells sorted from blood, obtained in a trial of the OX40 agonist ivuxolimab. The chain combines TRBV6-5 with TRBJ1-4; TRBD1 might be the D (5 bases). The CDR3 here is CASSGEGRRAGKLFF. The DNA for the CDR3 is TGTGCCAGCAGTGGAGAGGGACGCCGGGCAGGAAAACTGTTTTTT.